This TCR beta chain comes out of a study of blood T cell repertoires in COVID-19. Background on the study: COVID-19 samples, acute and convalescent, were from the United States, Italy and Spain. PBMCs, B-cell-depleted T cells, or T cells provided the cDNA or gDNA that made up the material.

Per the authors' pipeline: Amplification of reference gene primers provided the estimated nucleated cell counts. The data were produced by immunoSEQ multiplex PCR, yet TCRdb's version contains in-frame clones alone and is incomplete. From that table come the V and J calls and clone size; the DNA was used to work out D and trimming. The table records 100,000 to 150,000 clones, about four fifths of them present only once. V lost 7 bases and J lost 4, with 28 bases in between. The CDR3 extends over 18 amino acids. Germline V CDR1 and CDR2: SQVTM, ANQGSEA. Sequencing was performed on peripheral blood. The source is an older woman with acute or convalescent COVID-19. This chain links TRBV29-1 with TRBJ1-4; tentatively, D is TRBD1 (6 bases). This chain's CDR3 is CSATQADRYLNLNEKLFF. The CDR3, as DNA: TGCAGCGCTACCCAAGCTGACAGGTACCTCAACCTTAATGAAAAACTGTTTTTT.